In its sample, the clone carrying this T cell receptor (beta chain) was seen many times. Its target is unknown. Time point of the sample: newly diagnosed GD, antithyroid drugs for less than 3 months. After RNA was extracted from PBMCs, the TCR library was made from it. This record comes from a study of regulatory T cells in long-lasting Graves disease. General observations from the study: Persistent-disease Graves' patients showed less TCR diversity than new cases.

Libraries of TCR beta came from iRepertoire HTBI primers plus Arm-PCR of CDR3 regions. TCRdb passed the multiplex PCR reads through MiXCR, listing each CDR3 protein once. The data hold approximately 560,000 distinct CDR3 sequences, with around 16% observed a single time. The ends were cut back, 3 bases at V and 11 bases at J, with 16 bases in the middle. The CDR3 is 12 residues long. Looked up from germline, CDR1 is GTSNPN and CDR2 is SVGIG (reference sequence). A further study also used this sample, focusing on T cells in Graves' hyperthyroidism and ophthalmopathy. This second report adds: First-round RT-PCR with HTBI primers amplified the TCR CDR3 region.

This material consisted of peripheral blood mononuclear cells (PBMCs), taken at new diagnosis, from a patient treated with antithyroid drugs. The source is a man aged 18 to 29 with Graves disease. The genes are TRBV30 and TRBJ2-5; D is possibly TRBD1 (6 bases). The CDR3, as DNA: TGTGCCTGGAGCTCGGGACAACCATCGCAGTACTTC. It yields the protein CAWSSGQPSQYF.